What follows describes a single T cell receptor (beta chain). Its target is not known. V was trimmed by 1 base and J by 8 bases, leaving 6 bases between them. In germline, CDR1 is SGHTA, CDR2 FQGTGA. The CDR3 contains 13 residues. Clones were sequenced by immunoSEQ multiplex PCR, and TCRdb holds only the in-frame ones, with some missing. The table shows tens of thousands of clones, with around two thirds occurring only once. Culturing for about ten days preceded CD4+ T cell isolation. Each participant was given two doses of one vaccine (BNT162b2 or mRNA-1273). A half-volume exchange with IL-2 medium occurred on days 3 and 7. This sample was included in a study of vaccination effects on CD4 cells after COVID-19. Study context: Post-vaccine specimens arrived a median 72 days past the second dose. Study-wide points: Marked clonal contraction was seen in infection- and vaccine-induced clones late after vaccination.

The origin of this receptor is a human donor who received a COVID-19 vaccine. This chain links TRBV7-3 with TRBJ1-6, with D unresolved. Here the sequenced sample was CD4+ T cells from PBMCs cultured without peptide, taken after COVID-19 vaccination. The CDR3 coding sequence is TGTGCCAGCAGCTTAAGCATAGATTCACCCCTCCACTTT. This gives the protein CASSLSIDSPLHF.